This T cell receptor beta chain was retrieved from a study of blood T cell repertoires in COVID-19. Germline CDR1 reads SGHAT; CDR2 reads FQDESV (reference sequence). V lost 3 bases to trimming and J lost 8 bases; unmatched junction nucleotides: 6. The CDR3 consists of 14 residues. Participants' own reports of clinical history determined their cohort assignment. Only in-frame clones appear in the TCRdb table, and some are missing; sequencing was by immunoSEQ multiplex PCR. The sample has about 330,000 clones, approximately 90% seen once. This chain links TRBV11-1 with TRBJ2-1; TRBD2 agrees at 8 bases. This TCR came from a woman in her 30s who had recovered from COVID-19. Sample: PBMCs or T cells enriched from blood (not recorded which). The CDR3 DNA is TGTGCCAGCAGCTTTGAGCGGGGGTACGATGAGCAGTTCTTC. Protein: CASSFERGYDEQFF.